The rows below give T cell receptor beta chains drawn from one sample of a study of blood T cell repertoires in COVID-19. The method was immunoSEQ multiplex PCR; TCRdb's version includes in-frame clones alone and lacks a portion of them. This sample has about 330,000 clones, with about 87% found just once. The material sequenced was PBMCs or T cells enriched from blood (not recorded which). The origin of the receptors is a young woman who had recovered from COVID-19. The CDR3 runs from the conserved cysteine through the conserved F or W. The order of the fields is D gene, V gene, J gene, CDR3 length, clone size, CDR3 protein, CDR3 DNA. A D gene is named only where the DNA matches it firmly. Size is stated for part of the rows, as once, few or many counts, or as a class when the clone is expanded.

>TRBD2|TRBV3-1/TRBV3-2|TRBJ2-5|18|-
CASSQGISSGTAGETQYF
TGTGCCAGCAGCCAGGGTATTTCTAGCGGGACGGCGGGAGAGACCCAGTACTTC
>-|TRBV4-2|TRBJ1-1|15|-
CASSQDVDLGPEAFF
TGTGCCAGCAGCCAAGACGTGGACCTGGGGCCTGAAGCTTTCTTT
>TRBD2|TRBV11-3|TRBJ2-1|14|-
CASSLGRLANEQFF
TGTGCCAGCAGCTTAGGGAGACTAGCCAATGAGCAGTTCTTC
>-|TRBV5-1|TRBJ1-1|16|-
CASSLSNAGKNTEAFF
TGCGCCAGCAGCTTGAGTAATGCGGGGAAGAACACTGAAGCTTTCTTT
>TRBD2|TRBV7-3|TRBJ2-1|15|-
CASSLTAGGRHEQFF
TGTGCCAGCAGCTTAACAGCGGGGGGCCGACATGAGCAGTTCTTC
>-|TRBV5-1|TRBJ2-7|14|few
CASSLVRGGHEQYF
TGCGCCAGCAGCTTGGTGCGGGGCGGGCACGAGCAGTACTTC
>TRBD2|TRBV3-1/TRBV3-2|TRBJ2-7|19|-
CASSHGLAVYDFSSYEQYF
TGTGCCAGCAGCCACGGACTAGCGGTATATGATTTTTCTTCCTACGAGCAGTACTTC
>TRBD2|TRBV7-9|TRBJ2-7|16|-
CASSLDYGTSFYEQYF
TGTGCCAGCAGCTTAGACTACGGGACTAGCTTCTACGAGCAGTACTTC
>-|TRBV5-1|TRBJ1-3|17|-
CASSLTPTFSSGNTIYF
TGCGCCAGCAGCTTGACCCCTACTTTTAGCTCTGGAAACACCATATATTTT
>-|TRBV19|TRBJ1-5|14|-
CASSIPPGDQPQHF
TGTGCCAGTAGTATTCCCCCGGGAGATCAGCCCCAGCATTTT
>TRBD1|TRBV28|TRBJ2-7|15|-
CASSLDRGSHYEQYF
TGTGCCAGCAGCCTTGACAGGGGGTCTCACTACGAGCAGTACTTC
>TRBD1|TRBV29-1|TRBJ1-1|12|-
CSAYRGHTEAFF
TGCAGCGCCTACAGGGGGCATACTGAAGCTTTCTTT
>-|TRBV19|TRBJ1-2|15|-
CASIRKEGTNYGYTF
TGTGCCAGTATAAGAAAGGAGGGAACGAACTATGGCTACACCTTC
>-|TRBV10-3|TRBJ1-2|14|-
CAIRPNGINYGYTF
TGTGCCATCAGACCTAACGGGATAAACTATGGCTACACCTTC
>TRBD1|TRBV9|TRBJ1-1|15|-
CASSLGTGGLTEAFF
TGTGCCAGCAGCCTTGGGACAGGGGGCTTGACTGAAGCTTTCTTT
>-|TRBV4-1|TRBJ1-5|15|once
CASSQDVLPSQPQHF
TGCGCCAGCAGCCAAGACGTATTGCCGAGTCAGCCCCAGCATTTT
>TRBD1|TRBV27|TRBJ1-1|13|once
CASRPGQRLEAFF
TGTGCCAGCAGGCCGGGACAGCGCTTGGAAGCTTTCTTT
>-|TRBV30|TRBJ1-1|13|-
CAWSPGPGTEAFF
TGTGCCTGGAGTCCAGGGCCGGGCACTGAAGCTTTCTTT